Presented here are 11 T cell receptor beta chains from one specimen sequenced in a study of graft-versus-host responses after intestinal transplantation. These receptors have no known antigen. Method: immunoSEQ multiplex PCR; TCRdb's copy keeps in-frame clones and lacks some. The profile shows more than 40,000 clones, 85% to 95% of them singletons. This specimen consisted of unstimulated CD8+ T cells sorted from spleen or lymph node cells, obtained before transplant. The receptors stem from a human donor who was the organ donor for an intestinal transplant.

V and J are TRBV2 and TRBJ2-7; TRBD1 agrees at 8 bases. The CDR3 runs 15 residues. The ends lost 3 bases at V and 3 bases at J; junction bases unmatched: 7. Germline CDR1 is SNHLY and CDR2 is FYNNEI. CDR3: CASSDRRTGHYEQYF. For the CDR3, the DNA is TGTGCCAGCAGTGACCGCCGGACAGGGCACTACGAGCAGTACTTC. The full variable domain, rest sourced from reference TRBV2 and TRBJ2-7, is EPEVTQTPSHQVTQMGQEVILRCVPISNHLYFYWYRQILGQKVEFLVSFYNNEISEKSEIFDDQFSVERPDGSNFTLKIRSTKLEDSAMYFCASSDRRTGHYEQYFGPGTRLTVT.

The chain carries TRBV4-3 and TRBJ2-2; the D gene is possibly TRBD2 (6 bases). The ends were cut back, 0 bases at V and 6 bases at J, with 17 bases in the middle. The CDR3 sequence is 17 residues long. Per germline, CDR1 LGHNA and CDR2 YSLEER. The CDR3 region is CASSQDWRGLGPGELFF. The CDR3 nucleotides read TGCGCCAGCAGCCAAGATTGGAGGGGTTTAGGTCCCGGGGAGCTGTTTTTT.

V is TRBV11-3 and J is TRBJ2-7, with a possible D match to TRBD2 (6 bases). CDR3 size: 13 residues. Germline CDR1 reads SGHNT; CDR2 reads YENEEA. The V and J ends lost 3 bases and 6 bases respectively, with 12 bases between them. This CDR3 is CASSFPSAGEQYF. The CDR3 DNA sequence: TGTGCCAGCAGCTTCCCTAGCGCGGGCGAGCAGTACTTC.

The chain has TRBV5-1 and TRBJ2-2, with D possibly TRBD1 on 5 matching bases. CDR1 and CDR2 (germline): SGHRS, YFSETQ. The CDR3 contains 16 residues. The V end lost 0 bases, the J end lost 0 bases, and 9 bases lay between the germline ends. As DNA, the CDR3 is TGCGCCAGCAGCTTGGAGGGGCCCTCGAACACCGGGGAGCTGTTTTTT. Encoded protein: CASSLEGPSNTGELFF.

This chain joins TRBV7-9 and TRBJ2-7; D possibly matches TRBD1 or TRBD2 (5 bases each). This CDR3 is 17 amino acids long. Germline V lookup: CDR1 SEHNR, CDR2 FQNEAQ (reference sequence). V shed 5 bases and J shed 7 bases, with 27 bases lying between them. CDR3 nucleotides: TGTGCCAGCAGCCCCGACCCCGGATCCGCAGGGACGGGGGAGCAGTACTTC. This translates into CASSPDPGSAGTGEQYF.

The chain couples TRBV29-1 to TRBJ2-1; D is perhaps TRBD1 or TRBD2 (5 bases each). CDR1 SQVTM and CDR2 ANQGSEA come from the germline V gene. This CDR3 spans 15 amino acids. V was trimmed by 3 bases and J by 7 bases, leaving 19 bases between them. The CDR3 reads CSVETEGVYLNEQFF. DNA for the CDR3: TGCAGCGTTGAGACAGAGGGCGTCTACCTAAATGAGCAGTTCTTC.

The genes are TRBV27 and TRBJ1-1; tentatively, D is TRBD1 (6 bases). This CDR3 is built from 15 residues. Trimming pared 0 bases from V and 2 bases from J, leaving 10 bases between. Germline values: CDR1 MNHEY, CDR2 SMNVEV (reference sequence). The CDR3 nucleotides read TGTGCCAGCAGTTTATCGGCAGGGGCCAACACTGAAGCTTTCTTT. Translating gives CASSLSAGANTEAFF.

The table lists this clone with a count of one. This chain connects TRBV30 to TRBJ1-5, with D unresolved. The CDR3 is 12 amino acids. Germline CDR1 reads GTSNPN; CDR2 reads SVGIG (reference sequence). V gave up 1 base and J gave up 0 bases, with 1 base separating them. In DNA form, the CDR3 reads TGTGCCTGGAGTGGTAGCAATCAGCCCCAGCATTTT. Amino acids: CAWSGSNQPQHF.

The chain uses TRBV5-6 and TRBJ1-1; D gene unclear. The V gene's germline CDR1 is SGHDT and CDR2 YYEEEE. Trimming left V 0 bases short and J 5 bases short, with 11 bases between. The CDR3 runs to 14 residues. CDR3 DNA sequence: TGTGCCAGCAGCTTGGGACTCGGCGGGACTGAAGCTTTCTTT. Its protein product is CASSLGLGGTEAFF.

The chain links TRBV6-1 to TRBJ1-2; D uncertain. CDR1 is MNHNS, CDR2 SASEGT, per germline. With 7 bases removed from V and 6 bases from J, the gap between germline ends came to 12 bases. The CDR3 sequence is 12 residues long. The chain's CDR3 is CASTVLMDGYTF. The CDR3, as DNA: TGTGCCAGCACAGTCCTCATGGATGGCTACACCTTC.

This clone appeared once. V gene TRBV7-9 combines with J gene TRBJ1-6; D is unclear. The ends were cut back, 1 base at V and 7 bases at J, with 17 bases in the middle. Germline V lookup: CDR1 SEHNR, CDR2 FQNEAQ (reference sequence). This CDR3 is built from 17 residues. This chain's CDR3 is CASSLDGQAILNSPLHF. CDR3 in DNA: TGTGCCAGCAGCTTAGATGGTCAGGCCATTCTCAATTCACCCCTCCACTTT. Using reference TRBV7-9 and TRBJ1-6 for the parts outside the CDR3, the full variable domain is DTGVSQNPRHKITKRGQNVTFRCDPISEHNRLYWYRQTLGQGPEFLTYFQNEAQLEKSRLLSDRFSAERPKGSFSTLEIQRTEQGDSAMYLCASSLDGQAILNSPLHFGNGTRLTVT.